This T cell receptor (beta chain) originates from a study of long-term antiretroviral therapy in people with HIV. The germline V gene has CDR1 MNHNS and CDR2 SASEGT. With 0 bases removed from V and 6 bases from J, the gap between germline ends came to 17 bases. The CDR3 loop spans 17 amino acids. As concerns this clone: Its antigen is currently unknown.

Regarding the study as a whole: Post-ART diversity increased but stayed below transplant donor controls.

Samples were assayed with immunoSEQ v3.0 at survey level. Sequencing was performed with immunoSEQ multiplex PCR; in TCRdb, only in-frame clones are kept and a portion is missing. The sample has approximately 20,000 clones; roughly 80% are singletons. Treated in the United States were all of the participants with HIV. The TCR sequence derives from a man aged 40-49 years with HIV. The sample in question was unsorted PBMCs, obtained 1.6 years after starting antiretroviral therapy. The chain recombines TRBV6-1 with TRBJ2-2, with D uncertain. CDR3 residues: CASSEASARPYAGELFF. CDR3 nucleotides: TGTGCCAGCAGTGAAGCCTCGGCTAGACCCTATGCCGGGGAGCTGTTTTTT.